The rows below give T cell receptor beta chains drawn from one sample of a study of T cells in Graves' hyperthyroidism and ophthalmopathy. TCRdb passed the multiplex PCR reads through MiXCR, listing each CDR3 protein once. The sample holds 470,000 or so distinct CDR3 sequences, about 20% seen once. The sample taken for sequencing was blood. The receptors originated from a man between 18 and 29 years old with Graves' hyperthyroidism. Each CDR3 is given with its conserved first and last residue. D genes are given only for firm matches. Clone size is shown for a subset of rows, as once, few, many or a class of expanded clone.

size	V	D	J	DNA	CDR3
.	TRBV28	TRBD1	TRBJ1-1	TGTGCCAGCAGTTTCGGCCTGACAGGGAAATTTTGGGTGAACACTGGAGCTTTCTTT	CASSFGLTGKFWVNTGAFF
.	TRBV30	.	TRBJ1-1	TGTGCCTGGAGTGTGGTGTATGAAGCTTTCTTT	CAWSVVYEAFF
many	TRBV6-2/TRBV6-3	.	TRBJ1-5	TGTGCCAGCAGCTCGGGACGGATTAATCAGCCCCAGCATTTT	CASSSGRINQPQHF
.	TRBV6-5	TRBD2	TRBJ2-5	TGTGCCAGCAGTTACCACCCGGGACTAGGACAAGAGACCCAGTACTTC	CASSYHPGLGQETQYF
many	TRBV12-3/TRBV12-4	TRBD1	TRBJ2-7	TGTGCCAGCGGGCGGGACAGGGGTTCCCCCGAGCAGTACTTC	CASGRDRGSPEQYF
few	TRBV10-3	.	TRBJ2-7	TGTGCCATCAGTGAGTGGAAGGGGCGGTCACCGTACGAGCAGTACTTC	CAISEWKGRSPYEQYF
many	TRBV28	.	TRBJ2-7	TGTGGTACAGGATTCACCTACGAGCAGTACTTC	CGTGFTYEQYF
many	TRBV6-1	TRBD1	TRBJ2-7	TGTGCCAGCAGCTTTTACCGGGACAGGGGAAGAAACGAGCAGTACTTC	CASSFYRDRGRNEQYF
few	TRBV28	TRBD2	TRBJ2-7	TGTGCCAGCAGTCCCCTGGCAAGCGGGAGTCCCAGGCAGTACTTC	CASSPLASGSPRQYF
many	TRBV19	.	TRBJ2-4	TGTGCCAGTAGTTTCGGTGAGACAGTTTCTCAGTACTTC	CASSFGETVSQYF
many	TRBV20-1	.	TRBJ1-5	TGCAGTGCTAGCCCTACAGGTAGGGGATATCAGCCCCAGCATTTT	CSASPTGRGYQPQHF
many	TRBV12-3/TRBV12-4	.	TRBJ1-5	TGTGCCAGCAGCTCCATAGGACGCAATCAGCCCCAGCATTTT	CASSSIGRNQPQHF
.	TRBV19	.	TRBJ2-7	TGTGCCAGTAGTACAACCGGGACATCCTACGAGCAGTACTTC	CASSTTGTSYEQYF
.	TRBV7-9	TRBD1	TRBJ2-2	TGTGCCAGCAGGGCCGGGACAGGGTGGACCGGGGAGCTGTTTTTT	CASRAGTGWTGELFF
.	TRBV6-1	TRBD2	TRBJ2-7	TGTGCCAGCAGTGAAAGCCGGGGACTAGCGGGGACCTACGAGCAGTACTTC	CASSESRGLAGTYEQYF
many	TRBV12-3/TRBV12-4	.	TRBJ1-5	TGTGCCAGCAGCTCGGACGCAATAGGGGGTCAGCCCCAGCATTTT	CASSSDAIGGQPQHF
.	TRBV19	.	TRBJ1-5	TGTGCCACCGGGACGGCGACCGTTAGCAATCAGCCCCAGCATTTT	CATGTATVSNQPQHF
many	TRBV6-1	TRBD1	TRBJ2-2	TGTGCCAGCAGTGGAGGACAGGGGGACTTGGGCGGGGAGCTGTTTTTT	CASSGGQGDLGGELFF
few	TRBV5-1	.	TRBJ2-4	TGCGCCAGCAGCACAACAGTAGCCAAAAACATTCAGTACTTC	CASSTTVAKNIQYF
many	TRBV2	.	TRBJ1-2	TGTGCCATACTAAGGACCGCTAACTATGGCTACACCTTC	CAILRTANYGYTF
many	TRBV28	.	TRBJ2-2	TGTGCCAGCATTGGTTGGGGGAACACCGGGGAGCTGTTTTTT	CASIGWGNTGELFF
many	TRBV6-5	.	TRBJ1-2	TGTGCCAGCAGTTACTCGGCCTGGACGGGAGGCTACACCTTC	CASSYSAWTGGYTF
many	TRBV30	TRBD1	TRBJ1-1	TGTGCCTGGAGTCTACAGGGGGCTGAAGCTTTCTTT	CAWSLQGAEAFF
many	TRBV19	.	TRBJ1-2	TGTGCCAGTAGTATTCTTTACCCTGAATATGGCTACACCTTC	CASSILYPEYGYTF